The T cell receptor beta chain under discussion was sequenced for a study of T cell changes during pregnancy in multiple sclerosis. Repertoires were generated with immunoSEQ multiplex PCR, while TCRdb's copy carries only in-frame clones and drops some. This table has 90,000 or so clones, about 89% appearing once. This clone was seen once. The material was PBMCs, obtained in the first trimester of pregnancy. This sequence was found in a female donor in good health, serving as a control in a pregnancy study. Some clones in this sample may be carry-over from other donors' samples.

In DNA, the CDR3 is TGTGCCAGCAGCAACTACAGGGTGGTGTATGGGGCCAACGTCCTGACTTTC. Translating it yields CASSNYRVVYGANVLTF. This sequence joins TRBV21-1 and TRBJ2-6; the table gives TRBD1 as D, unverified against the DNA. TRBV21-1 is an annotated pseudogene. The CDR3 extends over 17 amino acids.